These 8 T cell receptor beta chains originate from one sample sequenced in a study of T cells in localized non-small cell lung cancer. Repertoires were generated with immunoSEQ multiplex PCR, while TCRdb's copy carries only in-frame clones and drops some. This table has fewer than 100,000 clones, over 75% appearing once. Sample: peripheral blood, taken before any cancer treatment. The source is a female donor older than 55 with stage I lung adenocarcinoma.

The genes are TRBV6-4 and TRBJ2-3; D remains ambiguous. CDR3 length: 15 amino acids. Germline CDR1 MRHNA, CDR2 SNTAGT. The CDR3 protein is CATSQRAFSTDTQYF. In DNA form, the CDR3 reads TGTGCAACCTCCCAGCGAGCCTTTAGCACAGATACGCAGTATTTT.

This clone was detected once. The chain uses TRBV9 and TRBJ1-3; the D is unclear. Germline assignment: CDR1 SGDLS and CDR2 YYNGEE. Trimming removed 0 bases at V and 0 bases at J, with 10 bases between. This CDR3 is built from 16 residues. CDR3 nucleotide sequence: TGTGCCAGCAGCGTAGCAGACGCGCGCTCTGGAAACACCATATATTTT. Translated: CASSVADARSGNTIYF.

The count of this clone is one. The chain joins TRBV21-1 to TRBJ1-1. TRBV21-1 is given as a pseudogene. The CDR3 totals 17 residues. In DNA form, the CDR3 reads TGTGCCAGACGAGGCCCCAGCGTCGGGGCTGAAAACACTGAAGCTTTCTTT. It yields the protein CARRGPSVGAENTEAFF.

This chain connects TRBV27 to TRBJ1-1; D possibly corresponds to TRBD1 (5 bases). Germline V gene sequence: CDR1 MNHEY, CDR2 SMNVEV (reference sequence). Trimming removed 3 bases at V and 1 base at J, with 9 bases between. The CDR3 is 14 amino acids. CDR3 in DNA: TGTGCCAGCAGTTTTTCAGGGTCGAACACTGAAGCTTTCTTT. The encoded protein is CASSFSGSNTEAFF.

The chain uses TRBV7-2 and TRBJ2-5; 9 nucleotides match TRBD1. This CDR3 is 15 amino acids long. The V and J ends lost 4 bases and 2 bases, in that order; junction bases with no gene match: 5. Per the germline V gene, CDR1 is SGHTA and CDR2 is FQGNSA. CDR3 DNA: TGTGCCAGCAGCTCACAGGGGGCGGCGCAAGAGACCCAGTACTTC. This sequence encodes CASSSQGAAQETQYF.

This sequence joins TRBV18 and TRBJ1-1; perhaps TRBD1 as D (5 bases). Trimming left V 5 bases short and J 7 bases short, with 17 bases between. This CDR3 region has 14 residues. Germline V CDR1 and CDR2: KGHSH, LQKENI. CDR3 in amino acids: CASSSPRAGDEAFF. The CDR3 nucleotides read TGTGCCAGCTCAAGCCCTCGGGCGGGGGATGAAGCTTTCTTT.

The rearrangement links TRBV25-1 to TRBJ1-4, with D perhaps matching TRBD1 (5 bases). This CDR3 is 14 amino acids long. From germline, CDR1 is MGHDK and CDR2 SYGVNS. Trimming took off 8 bases at V and 6 bases at J, with 16 bases between the two ends. In DNA form, the CDR3 reads TGTGCCAGCCACGACGCGAGGGGCCATGAAAAACTGTTTTTT. Amino acid sequence: CASHDARGHEKLFF.

The CDR3 nucleotides are TGTGCCAGCAGTGAAATGCGGTTGGGGAACACCGGGGAGCTGTTTTTT. Encoded protein: CASSEMRLGNTGELFF. V gene TRBV2 combines with J gene TRBJ2-2; D is unclear. The CDR3 consists of 16 residues. Between the trimmed V and J ends, which lost 2 bases and 1 base, there was a span of 11 bases. CDR1 and CDR2 (germline): SNHLY, FYNNEI. Full variable domain (missing parts from reference TRBV2 and TRBJ2-2): EPEVTQTPSHQVTQMGQEVILRCVPISNHLYFYWYRQILGQKVEFLVSFYNNEISEKSEIFDDQFSVERPDGSNFTLKIRSTKLEDSAMYFCASSEMRLGNTGELFFGEGSRLTVL.